This T cell receptor beta chain was profiled in a study of T-cell memory formation after mild COVID-19. Study conclusions and caveats: Memory from before infection featured some responding clones, which suggests cross-reactive memory joined. Clones shrinking between day 15 and 85 showed a balanced CD4/CD8 split, and those that grew later tilted toward CD4+. CD4+ contracting clones were mainly CM and EM; CD8+ ones, EMRA.

V gave up 3 bases and J gave up 2 bases, with 23 bases separating them. The CDR3 covers 18 residues. 5'RACE with constant-segment primers built TCRalpha and TCRbeta cDNA libraries with UMIs. In TCRdb, the 5' RACE reads were re-called with MiXCR into one record per CDR3 protein. The sample shows 210,000 or so distinct CDR3 sequences, 25% to 35% of them seen only once. On this clonotype: Its specificity is not known.

The sequenced sample consisted of PBMCs or a T cell subset sorted from them (not recorded which). This chain links TRBV12-3 or TRBV12-4 with TRBJ2-7, with D perhaps matching TRBD1 (6 bases). This TCR was sampled from an adult woman who had mild COVID-19 (a few samples of this study predate the infection). Cell type and time point are not known. DNA of the CDR3: TGTGCCAGCAGTTTTTCCATAGTAATGGGGACACCAGCCTACGAGCAGTACTTC. Translated, it gives CASSFSIVMGTPAYEQYF.